This T cell receptor beta chain derives from a study of T cell responses to AZD1222 COVID-19 vaccine. Turning to the study itself: Pooled in the analysis were second doses at about 4 or about 12 weeks.

Germline V gives CDR1 SGDLS, CDR2 YYNGEE. Trimming shortened V by 0 bases and J by 7 bases, and 13 bases separated the two germline ends. CDR3 length: 14 residues. General observations from the study: The sample set comprised mostly white British donors with more females, and clonal diversity was possibly underestimated. Reportedly, nearly half of unique spike TCRs recognized epitopes outside B.1.351/B.1.1.7 mutations. Two AZD1222 administrations were followed by greater Spike-specific TCR breadth and depth.

Measured with immunoSEQ multiplex PCR; TCRdb has only the in-frame clones, and not every one. This table holds 77,000 or so clones, approximately 89% found once. Regarding this clone: Its antigen is as yet unknown.

The V gene is TRBV9, the J gene TRBJ1-2; D might be TRBD1 (6 bases). The source is an adult in good health. The sample consisted of peripheral blood, taken on day 0 of AZD1222 vaccination. The CDR3 nucleotides read TGTGCCAGCAGCGTAGACCCGGGGGCAGGTGGCTACACCTTC. This translates into CASSVDPGAGGYTF.